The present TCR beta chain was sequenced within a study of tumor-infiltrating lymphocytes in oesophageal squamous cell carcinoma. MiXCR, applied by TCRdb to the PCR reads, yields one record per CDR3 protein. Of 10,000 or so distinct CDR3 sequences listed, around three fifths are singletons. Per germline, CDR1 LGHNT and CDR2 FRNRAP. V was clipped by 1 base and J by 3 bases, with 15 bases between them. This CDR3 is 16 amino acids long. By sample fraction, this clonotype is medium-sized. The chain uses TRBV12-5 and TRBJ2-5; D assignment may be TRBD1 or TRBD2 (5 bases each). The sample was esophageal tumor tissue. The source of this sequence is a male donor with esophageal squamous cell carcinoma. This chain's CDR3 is CASGLGASGTEETQYF. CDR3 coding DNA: TGTGCTAGTGGTTTGGGAGCCTCGGGGACCGAAGAGACCCAGTACTTC.